This T cell receptor beta chain is drawn from a study of blood T cell repertoires in COVID-19. Here immunoSEQ multiplex PCR was the method, and the copy in TCRdb shows in-frame clones only, minus some. The table lists hundreds of thousands of clones, roughly 89% of them singletons, with approximately 9.3% in the top ten. The V gene's germline CDR1 is KGHSH and CDR2 LQKENI. The CDR3 length is 15 residues. V was pared by 5 bases and J by 4 bases, with 17 bases between. The source of this sequence is a woman in her forties or fifties who had recovered from COVID-19. Sequences were obtained from PBMCs or T cells enriched from blood (not recorded which). The chain employs TRBV18 and TRBJ1-2; D not certain. Here the CDR3 DNA reads TGTGCCAGCTCAGTTCGATCGGAGACGGCCTATGGCTACACCTTC. Protein: CASSVRSETAYGYTF.